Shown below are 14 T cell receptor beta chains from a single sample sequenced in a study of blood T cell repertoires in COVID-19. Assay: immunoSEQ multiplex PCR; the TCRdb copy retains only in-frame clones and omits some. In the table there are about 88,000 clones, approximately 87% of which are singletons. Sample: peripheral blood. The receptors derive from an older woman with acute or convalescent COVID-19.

The CDR3 DNA follows: TGTGCCTGGAGCCGACAGGGGAAAGGCTACACCTTC. Amino acid sequence: CAWSRQGKGYTF. The V gene is TRBV30, the J gene TRBJ1-2, with TRBD1 identical over 8 bases. Germline CDR1 reads GTSNPN; CDR2 reads SVGIG (reference sequence). This CDR3 spans 12 amino acids. V shed 3 bases, J shed 8 bases, and the junction held 5 bases outside the gene matches.

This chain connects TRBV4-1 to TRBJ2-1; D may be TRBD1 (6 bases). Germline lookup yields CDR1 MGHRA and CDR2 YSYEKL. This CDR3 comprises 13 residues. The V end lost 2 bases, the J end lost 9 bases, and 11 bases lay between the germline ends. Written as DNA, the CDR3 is TGCGCCAGCAGCCAATCTACAGGGTTTGAGCAGTTCTTC. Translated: CASSQSTGFEQFF.

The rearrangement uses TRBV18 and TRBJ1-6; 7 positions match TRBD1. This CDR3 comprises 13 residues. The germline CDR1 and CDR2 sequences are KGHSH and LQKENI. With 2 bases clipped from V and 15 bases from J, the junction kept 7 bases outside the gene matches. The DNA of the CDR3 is TGTGCCAGCTCACCAGACAGGGCAGGTGACCTCCACTTT. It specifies CASSPDRAGDLHF.

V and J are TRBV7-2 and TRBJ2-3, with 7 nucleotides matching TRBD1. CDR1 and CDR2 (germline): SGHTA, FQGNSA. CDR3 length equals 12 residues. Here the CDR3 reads CAEGAFTDTQYF. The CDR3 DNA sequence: TGTGCAGAGGGGGCCTTCACAGATACGCAGTATTTT.

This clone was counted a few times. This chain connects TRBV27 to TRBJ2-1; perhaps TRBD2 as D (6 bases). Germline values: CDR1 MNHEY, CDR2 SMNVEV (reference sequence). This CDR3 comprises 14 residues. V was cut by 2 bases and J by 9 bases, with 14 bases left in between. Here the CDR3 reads CASSLVWGLGEQFF. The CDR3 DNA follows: TGTGCCAGCAGTTTAGTTTGGGGACTGGGTGAGCAGTTCTTC.

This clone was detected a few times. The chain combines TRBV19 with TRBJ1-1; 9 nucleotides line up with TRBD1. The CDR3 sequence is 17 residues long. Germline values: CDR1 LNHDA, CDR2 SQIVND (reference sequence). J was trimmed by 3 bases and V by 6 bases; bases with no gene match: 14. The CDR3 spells CASSPRTGASADTEAFF. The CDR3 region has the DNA TGTGCCAGTAGCCCTAGGACAGGGGCGAGTGCGGACACTGAAGCTTTCTTT.

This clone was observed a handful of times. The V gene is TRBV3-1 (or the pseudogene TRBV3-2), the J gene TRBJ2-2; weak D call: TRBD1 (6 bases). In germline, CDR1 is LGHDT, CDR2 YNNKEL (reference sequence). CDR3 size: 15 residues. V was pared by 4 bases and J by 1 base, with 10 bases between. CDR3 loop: CASSPLDRNTGELFF. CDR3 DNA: TGTGCCAGCAGCCCCTTGGACAGGAACACCGGGGAGCTGTTTTTT.

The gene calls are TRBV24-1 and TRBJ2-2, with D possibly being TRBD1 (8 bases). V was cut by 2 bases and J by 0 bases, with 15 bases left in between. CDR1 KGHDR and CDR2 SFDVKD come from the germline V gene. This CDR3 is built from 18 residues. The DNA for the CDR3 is TGTGCCACCAGTGATTCTACAGGGGGGGAAACGAACACCGGGGAGCTGTTTTTT. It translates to CATSDSTGGETNTGELFF.

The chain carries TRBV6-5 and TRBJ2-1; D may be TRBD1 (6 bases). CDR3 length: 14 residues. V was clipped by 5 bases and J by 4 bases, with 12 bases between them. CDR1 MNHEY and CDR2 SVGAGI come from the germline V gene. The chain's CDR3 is CASSRTAKYNEQFF. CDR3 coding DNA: TGTGCCAGCAGTAGGACAGCAAAGTACAATGAGCAGTTCTTC.

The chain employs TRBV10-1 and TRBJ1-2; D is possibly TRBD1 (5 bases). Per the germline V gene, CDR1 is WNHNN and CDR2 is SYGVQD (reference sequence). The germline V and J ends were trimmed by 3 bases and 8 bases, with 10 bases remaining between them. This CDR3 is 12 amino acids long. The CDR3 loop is CASSDSGYGYTF. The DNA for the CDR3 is TGCGCCAGCAGTGATTCAGGGTACGGCTACACCTTC.

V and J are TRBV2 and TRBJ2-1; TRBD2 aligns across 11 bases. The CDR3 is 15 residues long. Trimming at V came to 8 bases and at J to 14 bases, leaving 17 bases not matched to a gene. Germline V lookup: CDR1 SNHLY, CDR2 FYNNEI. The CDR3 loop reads CASGMITSGRPYEFF. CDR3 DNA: TGTGCCAGCGGGATGATTACTAGCGGGAGACCCTATGAGTTCTTC.

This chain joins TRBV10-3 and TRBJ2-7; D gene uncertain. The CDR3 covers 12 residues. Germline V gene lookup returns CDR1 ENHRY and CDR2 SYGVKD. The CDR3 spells CAIGSFYYEQYV. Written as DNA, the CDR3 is TGTGCTATCGGTAGCTTTTATTACGAGCAGTACGTC.

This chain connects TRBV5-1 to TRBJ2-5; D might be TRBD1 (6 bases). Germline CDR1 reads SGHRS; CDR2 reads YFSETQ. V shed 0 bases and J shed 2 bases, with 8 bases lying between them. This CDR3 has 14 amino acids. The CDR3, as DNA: TGCGCCAGCAGCTTGGGGGGGCTTCAAGAGACCCAGTACTTC. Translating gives CASSLGGLQETQYF.

CDR3: CASSETRSQYF. CDR3 nucleotides: TGTGCCAGCAGTGAAACGCGTTCGCAGTATTTT. The V and J genes are TRBV6-1 and TRBJ2-3, with D unresolved. V lost 2 bases and J 10 bases, leaving 7 bases between the germline ends. The length of the CDR3 is 11 residues. The germline V gene has CDR1 MNHNS and CDR2 SASEGT.